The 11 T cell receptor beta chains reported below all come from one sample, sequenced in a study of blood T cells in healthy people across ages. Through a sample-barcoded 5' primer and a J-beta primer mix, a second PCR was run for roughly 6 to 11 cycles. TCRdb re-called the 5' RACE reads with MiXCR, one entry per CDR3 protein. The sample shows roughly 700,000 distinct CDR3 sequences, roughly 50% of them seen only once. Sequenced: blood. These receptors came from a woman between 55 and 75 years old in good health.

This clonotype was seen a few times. For the CDR3, the DNA is TGTGCCAGCTCACCAAGGGTGGCAAAGAACACTGAAGCTTTCTTT. Amino acids: CASSPRVAKNTEAFF. The chain joins TRBV18 to TRBJ1-1; D is unresolved. Per germline, CDR1 KGHSH and CDR2 LQKENI. V lost 2 bases and J lost 1, with 11 bases in between. There are 15 residues in the CDR3.

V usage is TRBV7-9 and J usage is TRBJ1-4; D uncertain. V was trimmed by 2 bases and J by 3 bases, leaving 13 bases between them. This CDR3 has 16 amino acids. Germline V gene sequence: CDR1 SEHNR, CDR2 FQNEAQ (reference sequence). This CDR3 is CASSLYGRGSNEKLFF. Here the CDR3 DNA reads TGTGCCAGCAGCTTATATGGGAGAGGATCTAATGAAAAACTGTTTTTT.

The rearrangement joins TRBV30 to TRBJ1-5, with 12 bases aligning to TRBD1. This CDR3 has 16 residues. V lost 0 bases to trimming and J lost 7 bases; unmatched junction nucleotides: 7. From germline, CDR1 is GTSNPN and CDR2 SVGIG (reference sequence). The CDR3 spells CAWSVRGTGGGQPQHF. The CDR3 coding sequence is TGTGCCTGGAGTGTACGGGGGACAGGGGGCGGACAGCCCCAGCATTTT.

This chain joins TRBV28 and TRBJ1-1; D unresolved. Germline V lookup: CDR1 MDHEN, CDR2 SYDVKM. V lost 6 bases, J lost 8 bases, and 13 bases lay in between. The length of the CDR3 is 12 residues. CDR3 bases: TGTGCCAGCAGACCCGAAGAAGGGGAAGCTTTCTTT. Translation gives CASRPEEGEAFF.

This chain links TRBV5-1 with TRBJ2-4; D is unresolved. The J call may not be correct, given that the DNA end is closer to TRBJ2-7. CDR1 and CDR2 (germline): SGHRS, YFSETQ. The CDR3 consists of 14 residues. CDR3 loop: CASSLGTLNYEQYF. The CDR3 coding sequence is TGCGCCAGCAGCTTGGGGACGCTGAACTACGAGCAGTACTTC.

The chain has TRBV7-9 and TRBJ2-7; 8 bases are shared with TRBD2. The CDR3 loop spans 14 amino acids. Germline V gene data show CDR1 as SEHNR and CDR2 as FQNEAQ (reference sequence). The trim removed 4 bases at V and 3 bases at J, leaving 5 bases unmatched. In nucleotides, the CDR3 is TGTGCCAGCAGCTCCGGGACTAGAGGCTACGAGCAGTACTTC. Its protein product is CASSSGTRGYEQYF.

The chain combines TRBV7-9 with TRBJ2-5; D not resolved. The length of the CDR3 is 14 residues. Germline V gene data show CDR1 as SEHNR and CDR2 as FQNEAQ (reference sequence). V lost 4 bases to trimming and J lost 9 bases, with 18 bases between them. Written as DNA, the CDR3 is TGTGCCAGCAGCTCCTACCTAAGTGGAGTGGCCCAGTACTTC. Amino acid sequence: CASSSYLSGVAQYF.

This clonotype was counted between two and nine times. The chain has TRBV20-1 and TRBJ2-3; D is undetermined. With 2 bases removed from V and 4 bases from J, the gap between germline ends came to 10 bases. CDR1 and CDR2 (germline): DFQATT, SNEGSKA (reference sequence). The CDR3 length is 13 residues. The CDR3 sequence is CSARSQYADTQYF. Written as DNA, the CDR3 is TGCAGTGCTAGAAGCCAGTACGCAGATACGCAGTATTTT.

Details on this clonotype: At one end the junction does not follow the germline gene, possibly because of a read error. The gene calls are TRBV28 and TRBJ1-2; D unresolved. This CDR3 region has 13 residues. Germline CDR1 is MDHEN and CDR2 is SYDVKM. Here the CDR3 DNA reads TGCGCCAGCAGGATGGACTATAACTATGGCTACACCTTC. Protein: CASRMDYNYGYTF.

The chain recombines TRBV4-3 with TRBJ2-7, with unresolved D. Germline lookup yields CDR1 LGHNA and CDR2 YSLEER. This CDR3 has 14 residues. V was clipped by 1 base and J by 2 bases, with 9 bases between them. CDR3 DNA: TGCGCCAGCAGCCAAGGCTTAGAAGCCTACGAGCAGTACTTC. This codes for CASSQGLEAYEQYF.

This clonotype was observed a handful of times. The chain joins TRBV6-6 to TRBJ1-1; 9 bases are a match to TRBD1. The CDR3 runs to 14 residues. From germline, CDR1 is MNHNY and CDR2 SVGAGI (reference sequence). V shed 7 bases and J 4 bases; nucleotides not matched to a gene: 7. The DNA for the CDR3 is TGTGCCAGCATAAAACGGGACAGGGCCACTGAAGCTTTCTTT. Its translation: CASIKRDRATEAFF.